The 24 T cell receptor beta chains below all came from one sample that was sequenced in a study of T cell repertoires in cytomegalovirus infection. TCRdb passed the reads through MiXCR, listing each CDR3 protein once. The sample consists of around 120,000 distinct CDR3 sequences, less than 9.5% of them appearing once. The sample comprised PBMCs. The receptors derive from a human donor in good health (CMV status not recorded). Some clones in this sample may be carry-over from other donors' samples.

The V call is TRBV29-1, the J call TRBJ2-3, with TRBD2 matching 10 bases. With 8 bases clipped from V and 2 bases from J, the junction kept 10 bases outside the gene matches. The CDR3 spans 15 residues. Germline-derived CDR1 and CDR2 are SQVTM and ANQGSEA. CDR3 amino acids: CSSNSGGPVTDTQYF. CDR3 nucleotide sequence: TGCAGCTCGAATAGCGGGGGGCCCGTCACAGATACGCAGTATTTT.

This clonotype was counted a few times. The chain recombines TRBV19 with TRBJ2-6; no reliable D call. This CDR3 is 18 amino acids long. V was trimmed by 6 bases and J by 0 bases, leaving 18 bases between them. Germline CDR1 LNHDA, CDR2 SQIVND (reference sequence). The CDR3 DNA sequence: TGTGCCAGTAGCGACTCCGGGTCTCAGGACTCTGGGGCCAACGTCCTGACTTTC. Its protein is CASSDSGSQDSGANVLTF.

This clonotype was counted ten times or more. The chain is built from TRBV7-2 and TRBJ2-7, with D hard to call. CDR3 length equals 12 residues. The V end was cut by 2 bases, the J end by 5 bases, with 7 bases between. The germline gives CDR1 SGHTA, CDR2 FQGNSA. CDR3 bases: TGTGCCAGCAGCTTAATTCCCCACGAGCAGTACTTC. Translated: CASSLIPHEQYF.

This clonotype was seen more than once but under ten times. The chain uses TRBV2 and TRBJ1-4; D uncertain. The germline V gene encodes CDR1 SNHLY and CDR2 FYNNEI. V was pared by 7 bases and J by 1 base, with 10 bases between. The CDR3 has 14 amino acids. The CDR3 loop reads CASTRGGTNEKLFF. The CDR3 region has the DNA TGTGCCAGCACCCGGGGTGGAACTAATGAAAAACTGTTTTTT.

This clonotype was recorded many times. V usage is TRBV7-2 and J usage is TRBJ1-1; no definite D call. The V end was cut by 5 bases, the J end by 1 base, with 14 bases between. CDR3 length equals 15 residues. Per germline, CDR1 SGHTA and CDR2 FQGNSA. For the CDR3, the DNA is TGTGCCAGCAGCCTGCCCCCGGATAGGAACACTGAAGCTTTCTTT. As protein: CASSLPPDRNTEAFF.

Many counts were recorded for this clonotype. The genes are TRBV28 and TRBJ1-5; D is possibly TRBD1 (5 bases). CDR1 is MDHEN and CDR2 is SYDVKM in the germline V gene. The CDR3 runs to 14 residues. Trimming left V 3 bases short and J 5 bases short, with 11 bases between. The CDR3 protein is CASSLLLGDQPQHF. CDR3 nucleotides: TGTGCCAGCAGTTTGCTTCTGGGGGATCAGCCCCAGCATTTT.

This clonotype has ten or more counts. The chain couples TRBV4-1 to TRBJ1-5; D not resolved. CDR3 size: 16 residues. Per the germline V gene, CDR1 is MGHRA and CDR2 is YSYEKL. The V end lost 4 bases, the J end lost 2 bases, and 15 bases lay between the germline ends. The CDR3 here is CASSPRFKRGNQPQHF. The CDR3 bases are TGCGCCAGCAGCCCAAGATTTAAACGGGGCAATCAGCCCCAGCATTTT.

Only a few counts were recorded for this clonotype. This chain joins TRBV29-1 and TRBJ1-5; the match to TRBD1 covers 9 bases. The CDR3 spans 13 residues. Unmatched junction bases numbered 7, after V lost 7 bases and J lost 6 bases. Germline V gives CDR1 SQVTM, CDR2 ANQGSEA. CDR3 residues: CSASQGAVQPQHF. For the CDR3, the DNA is TGCAGCGCCTCACAGGGGGCAGTTCAGCCCCAGCATTTT.

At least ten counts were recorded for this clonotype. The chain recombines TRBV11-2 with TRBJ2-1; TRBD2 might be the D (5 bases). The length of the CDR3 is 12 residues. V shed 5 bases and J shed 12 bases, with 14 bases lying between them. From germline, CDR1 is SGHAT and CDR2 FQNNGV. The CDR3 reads CASSRLAVRQFF. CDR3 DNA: TGTGCCAGCAGCCGTCTAGCAGTAAGGCAGTTCTTC.

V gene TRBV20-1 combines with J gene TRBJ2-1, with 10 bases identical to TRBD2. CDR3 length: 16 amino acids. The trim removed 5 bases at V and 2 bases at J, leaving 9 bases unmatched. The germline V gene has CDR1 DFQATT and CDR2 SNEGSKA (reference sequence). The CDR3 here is CSAPSSGGATYNEQFF. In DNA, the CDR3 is TGCAGTGCTCCCTCAAGCGGGGGGGCCACCTACAATGAGCAGTTCTTC.

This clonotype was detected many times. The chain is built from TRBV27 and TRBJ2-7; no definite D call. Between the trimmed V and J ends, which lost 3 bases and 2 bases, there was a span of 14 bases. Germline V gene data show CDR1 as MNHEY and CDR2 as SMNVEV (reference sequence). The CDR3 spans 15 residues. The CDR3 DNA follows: TGTGCCAGCAGTTTTGGTAGGTCCTACCCCTACGAGCAGTACTTC. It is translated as CASSFGRSYPYEQYF.

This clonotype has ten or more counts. CDR3 sequence: CASGLAATYEQYF. The CDR3 region has the DNA TGTGCCAGCGGACTAGCGGCTACCTACGAGCAGTACTTC. The V gene is TRBV2, the J gene TRBJ2-7, with 10 bases that match TRBD2. The CDR3 covers 13 residues. Looked up from germline, CDR1 is SNHLY and CDR2 is FYNNEI. After removal of 8 bases from V and 2 bases from J, the junction contained 3 bases not matched to a gene. The full variable domain, rest sourced from reference TRBV2 and TRBJ2-7, is EPEVTQTPSHQVTQMGQEVILRCVPISNHLYFYWYRQILGQKVEFLVSFYNNEISEKSEIFDDQFSVERPDGSNFTLKIRSTKLEDSAMYFCASGLAATYEQYFGPGTRLTVT.

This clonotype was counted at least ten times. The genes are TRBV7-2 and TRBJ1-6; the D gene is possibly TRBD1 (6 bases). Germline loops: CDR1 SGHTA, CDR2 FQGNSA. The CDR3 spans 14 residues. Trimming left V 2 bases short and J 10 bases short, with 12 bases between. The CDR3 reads CASSLLGGESPLHF. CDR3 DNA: TGTGCCAGCAGCTTATTAGGGGGAGAATCACCCCTCCACTTT.

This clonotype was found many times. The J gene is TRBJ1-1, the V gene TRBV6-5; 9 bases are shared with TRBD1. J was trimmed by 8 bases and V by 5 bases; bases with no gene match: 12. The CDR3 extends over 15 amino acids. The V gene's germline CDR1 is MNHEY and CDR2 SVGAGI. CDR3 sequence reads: CASSPGDRDKSEAFF. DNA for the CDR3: TGTGCCAGCAGTCCGGGGGACAGGGATAAATCAGAAGCTTTCTTT.

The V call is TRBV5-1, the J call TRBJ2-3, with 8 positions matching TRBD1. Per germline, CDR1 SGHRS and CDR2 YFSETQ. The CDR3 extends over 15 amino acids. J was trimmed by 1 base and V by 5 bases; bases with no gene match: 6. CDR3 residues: CASRLTGEGTDTQYF. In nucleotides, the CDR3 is TGCGCCAGCAGGCTGACAGGGGAAGGCACAGATACGCAGTATTTT.

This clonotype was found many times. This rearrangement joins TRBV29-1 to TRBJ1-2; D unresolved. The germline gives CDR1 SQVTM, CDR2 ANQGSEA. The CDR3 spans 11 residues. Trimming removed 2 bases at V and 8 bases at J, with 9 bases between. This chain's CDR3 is CSVELRFGYTF. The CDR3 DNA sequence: TGCAGCGTTGAACTTCGGTTCGGCTACACCTTC.

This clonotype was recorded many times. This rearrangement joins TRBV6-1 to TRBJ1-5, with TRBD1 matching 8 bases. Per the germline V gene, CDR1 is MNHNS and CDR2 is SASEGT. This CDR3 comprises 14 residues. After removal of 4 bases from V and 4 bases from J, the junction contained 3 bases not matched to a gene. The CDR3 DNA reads TGTGCCAGCAGTGGACAGGGGAGTAATCAGCCCCAGCATTTT. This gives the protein CASSGQGSNQPQHF.

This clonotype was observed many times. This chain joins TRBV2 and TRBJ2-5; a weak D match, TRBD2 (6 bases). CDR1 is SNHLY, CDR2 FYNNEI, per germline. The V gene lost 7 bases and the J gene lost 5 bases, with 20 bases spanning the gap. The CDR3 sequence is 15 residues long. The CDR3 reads CASTPTGTRGETQYF. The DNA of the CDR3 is TGTGCCAGCACCCCCACGGGGACCCGGGGGGAGACCCAGTACTTC.

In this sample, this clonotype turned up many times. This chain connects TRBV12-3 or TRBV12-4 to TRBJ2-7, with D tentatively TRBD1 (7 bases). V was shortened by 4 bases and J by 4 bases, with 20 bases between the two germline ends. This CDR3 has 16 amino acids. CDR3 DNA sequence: TGTGCCAGCAGTTCTCCAGACAGGGCGGGGACATACGAGCAGTACTTC. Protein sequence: CASSSPDRAGTYEQYF.

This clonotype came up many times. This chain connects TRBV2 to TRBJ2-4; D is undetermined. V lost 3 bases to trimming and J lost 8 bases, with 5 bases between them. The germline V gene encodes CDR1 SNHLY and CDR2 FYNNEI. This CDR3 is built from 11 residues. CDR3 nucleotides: TGTGCCAGCAGTGAGGTGGACATTCAGTACTTC. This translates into CASSEVDIQYF.

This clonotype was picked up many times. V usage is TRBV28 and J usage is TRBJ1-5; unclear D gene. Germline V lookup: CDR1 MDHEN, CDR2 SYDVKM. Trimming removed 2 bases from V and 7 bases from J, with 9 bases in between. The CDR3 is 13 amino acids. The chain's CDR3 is CASSLEQYQPQHF. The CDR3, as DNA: TGTGCCAGCAGTTTAGAACAGTACCAGCCCCAGCATTTT.

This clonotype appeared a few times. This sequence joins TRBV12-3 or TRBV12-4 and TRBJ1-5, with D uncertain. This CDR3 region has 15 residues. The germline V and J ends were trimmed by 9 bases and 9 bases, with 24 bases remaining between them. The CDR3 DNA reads TGTGCCAGTAAAGGACGAGCTACTGGTCTATTGCCCCAGCATTTT. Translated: CASKGRATGLLPQHF.

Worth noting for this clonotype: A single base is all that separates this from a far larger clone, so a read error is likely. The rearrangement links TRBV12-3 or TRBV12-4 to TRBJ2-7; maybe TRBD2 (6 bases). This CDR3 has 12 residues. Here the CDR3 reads CDSSLRGYEQYF. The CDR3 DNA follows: TGTGACAGCAGTTTACGGGGGTACGAGCAGTACTTC.

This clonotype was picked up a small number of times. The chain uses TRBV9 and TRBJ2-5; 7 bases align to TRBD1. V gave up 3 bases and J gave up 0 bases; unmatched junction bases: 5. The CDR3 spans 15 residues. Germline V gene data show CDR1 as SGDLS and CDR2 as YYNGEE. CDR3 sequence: CASSDQTGYQETQYF. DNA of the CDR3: TGTGCCAGCAGCGACCAGACAGGGTACCAAGAGACCCAGTACTTC.